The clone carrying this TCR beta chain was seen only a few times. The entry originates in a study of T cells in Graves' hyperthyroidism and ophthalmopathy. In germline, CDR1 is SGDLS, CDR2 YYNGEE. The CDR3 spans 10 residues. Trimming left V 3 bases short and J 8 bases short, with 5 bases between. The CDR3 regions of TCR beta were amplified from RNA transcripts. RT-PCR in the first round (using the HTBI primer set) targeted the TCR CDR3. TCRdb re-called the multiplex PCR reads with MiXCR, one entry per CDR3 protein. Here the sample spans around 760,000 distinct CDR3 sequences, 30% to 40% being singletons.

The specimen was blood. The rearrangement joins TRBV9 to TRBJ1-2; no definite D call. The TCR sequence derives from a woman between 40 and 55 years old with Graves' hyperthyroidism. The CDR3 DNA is TGTGCCAGCAGCGGCGAGGGCTACACCTTC. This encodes CASSGEGYTF. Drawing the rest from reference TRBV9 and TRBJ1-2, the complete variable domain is DSGVTQTPKHLITATGQRVTLRCSPRSGDLSVYWYQQSLDQGLQFLIQYYNGEERAKGNILERFSAQQFPDLHSELNLSSLELGDSALYFCASSGEGYTFGSGTRLTVV.